The source of this TCR beta chain is a study of blood T cell repertoires in COVID-19. On the study more broadly: The study drew acute and convalescent COVID-19 samples from the United States, Italy and Spain. In each case, the material was cDNA or gDNA derived from T cells, B-cell-depleted T cells, or PBMCs.

The CDR3 is made up of 13 amino acids. Looked up from germline, CDR1 is MGHDK and CDR2 is SYGVNS. The J segment lost 4 bases and the V segment lost 5 bases, leaving 2 bases of the junction unmatched. Original processing methods: Amplification from reference gene primers served as the basis for estimated nucleated cell counts. Method: immunoSEQ multiplex PCR; TCRdb's copy keeps in-frame clones and lacks some. The V and J calls and the clone size are those of that table, but D and trimming were determined from the DNA. This sample has around 260,000 clones, with over 70% found just once. This chain links TRBV25-1 with TRBJ2-1, with 7 nucleotides matching TRBD2. Material: peripheral blood. This sequence originates from a woman aged 40 to 50 who had recovered from COVID-19. The CDR3 spells CASSTSAYNEQFF. CDR3 DNA sequence: TGTGCCAGCAGTACTAGCGCATACAATGAGCAGTTCTTC.